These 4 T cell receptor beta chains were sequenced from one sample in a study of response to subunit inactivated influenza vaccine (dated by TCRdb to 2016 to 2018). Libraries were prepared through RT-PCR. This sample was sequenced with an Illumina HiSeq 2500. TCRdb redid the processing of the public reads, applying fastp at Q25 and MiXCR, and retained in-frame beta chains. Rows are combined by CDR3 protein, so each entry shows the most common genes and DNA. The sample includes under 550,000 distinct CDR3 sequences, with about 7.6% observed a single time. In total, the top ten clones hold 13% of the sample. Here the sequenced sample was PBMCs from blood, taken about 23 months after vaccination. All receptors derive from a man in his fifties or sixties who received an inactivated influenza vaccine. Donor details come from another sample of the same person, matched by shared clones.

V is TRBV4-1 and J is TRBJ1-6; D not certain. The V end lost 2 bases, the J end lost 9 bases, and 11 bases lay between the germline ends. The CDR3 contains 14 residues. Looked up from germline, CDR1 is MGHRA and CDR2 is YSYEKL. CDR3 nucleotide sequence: TGCGCCAGCAGCCAAATAACAGCGGGTTCACCCCTCCACTTT. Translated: CASSQITAGSPLHF.

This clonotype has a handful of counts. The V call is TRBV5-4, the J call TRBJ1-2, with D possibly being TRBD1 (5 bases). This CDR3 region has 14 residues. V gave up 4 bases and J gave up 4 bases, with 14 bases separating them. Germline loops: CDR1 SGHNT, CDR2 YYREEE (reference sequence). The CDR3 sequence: CASSPVGRTYGYTF. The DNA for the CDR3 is TGTGCCAGCAGCCCTGTGGGACGGACCTATGGCTACACCTTC.

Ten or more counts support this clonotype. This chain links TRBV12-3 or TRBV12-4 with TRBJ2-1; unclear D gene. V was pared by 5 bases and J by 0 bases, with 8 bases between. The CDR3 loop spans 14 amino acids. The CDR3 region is CASSRQSSYNEQFF. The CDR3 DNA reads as TGTGCCAGCAGTAGACAAAGCTCCTACAATGAGCAGTTCTTC.

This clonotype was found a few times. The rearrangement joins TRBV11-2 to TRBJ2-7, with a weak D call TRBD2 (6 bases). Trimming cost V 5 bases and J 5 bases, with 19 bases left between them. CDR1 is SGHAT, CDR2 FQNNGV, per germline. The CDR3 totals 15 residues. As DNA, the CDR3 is TGTGCCAGCAGCCCCGAAGTCGGGAGTCCCCACGAGCAGTACTTC. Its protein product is CASSPEVGSPHEQYF.